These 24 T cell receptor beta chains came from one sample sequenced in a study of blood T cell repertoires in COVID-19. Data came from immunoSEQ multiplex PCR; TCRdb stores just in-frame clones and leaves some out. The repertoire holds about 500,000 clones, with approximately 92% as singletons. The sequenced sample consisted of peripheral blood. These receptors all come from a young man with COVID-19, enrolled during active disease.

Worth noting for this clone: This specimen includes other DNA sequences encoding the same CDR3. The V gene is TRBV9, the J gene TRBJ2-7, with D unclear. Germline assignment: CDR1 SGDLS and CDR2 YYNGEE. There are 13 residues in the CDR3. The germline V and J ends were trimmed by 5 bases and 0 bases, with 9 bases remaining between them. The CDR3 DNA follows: TGTGCCAGCAGTGCACCTAGCTCCTACGAGCAGTACTTC. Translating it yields CASSAPSSYEQYF.

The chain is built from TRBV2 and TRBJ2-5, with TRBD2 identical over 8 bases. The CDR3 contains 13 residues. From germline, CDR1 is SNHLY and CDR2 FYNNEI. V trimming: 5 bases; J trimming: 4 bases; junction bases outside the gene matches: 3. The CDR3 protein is CASSRAGGETQYF. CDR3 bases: TGTGCCAGCAGTAGGGCGGGAGGAGAGACCCAGTACTTC.

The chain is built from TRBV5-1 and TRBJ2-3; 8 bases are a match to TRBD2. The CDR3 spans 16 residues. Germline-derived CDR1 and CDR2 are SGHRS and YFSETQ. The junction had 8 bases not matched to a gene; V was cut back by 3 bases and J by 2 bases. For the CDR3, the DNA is TGCGCCAGCAGCTACCGTGTTAGCGGGGACACAGATACGCAGTATTTT. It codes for CASSYRVSGDTDTQYF.

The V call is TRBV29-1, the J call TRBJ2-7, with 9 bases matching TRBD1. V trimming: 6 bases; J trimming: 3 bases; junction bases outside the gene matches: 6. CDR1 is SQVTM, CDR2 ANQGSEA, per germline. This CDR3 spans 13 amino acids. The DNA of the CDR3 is TGCAGCGTCGGGACAGGGAGATTCTACGAGCAGTACTTC. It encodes CSVGTGRFYEQYF.

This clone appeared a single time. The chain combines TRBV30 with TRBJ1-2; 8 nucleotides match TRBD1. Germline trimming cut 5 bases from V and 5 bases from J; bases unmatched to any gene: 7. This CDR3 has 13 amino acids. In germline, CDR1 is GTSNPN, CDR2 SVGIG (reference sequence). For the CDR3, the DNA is TGTGCCTGGTCAGGGGGCGCAGGGTATGGCTACACCTTC. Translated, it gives CAWSGGAGYGYTF.

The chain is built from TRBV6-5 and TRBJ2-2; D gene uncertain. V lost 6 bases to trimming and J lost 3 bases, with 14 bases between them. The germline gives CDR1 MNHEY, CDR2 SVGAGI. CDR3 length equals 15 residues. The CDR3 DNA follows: TGTGCCAGCAGCCCCTGGCAGGTGTACACCGGGGAGCTGTTTTTT. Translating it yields CASSPWQVYTGELFF.

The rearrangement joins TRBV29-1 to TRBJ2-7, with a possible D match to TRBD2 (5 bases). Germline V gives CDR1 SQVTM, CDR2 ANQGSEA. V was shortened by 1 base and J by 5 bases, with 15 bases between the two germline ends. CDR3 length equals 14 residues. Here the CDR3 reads CSVEGGPSPHEQYF. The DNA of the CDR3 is TGCAGCGTTGAAGGCGGGCCCTCACCCCACGAGCAGTACTTC.

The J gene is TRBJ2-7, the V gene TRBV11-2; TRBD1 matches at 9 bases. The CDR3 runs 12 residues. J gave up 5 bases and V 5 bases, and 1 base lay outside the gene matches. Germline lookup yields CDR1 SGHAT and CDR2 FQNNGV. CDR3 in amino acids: CASSRDRDEQYF. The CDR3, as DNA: TGTGCCAGCAGCCGGGACAGGGACGAGCAGTACTTC.

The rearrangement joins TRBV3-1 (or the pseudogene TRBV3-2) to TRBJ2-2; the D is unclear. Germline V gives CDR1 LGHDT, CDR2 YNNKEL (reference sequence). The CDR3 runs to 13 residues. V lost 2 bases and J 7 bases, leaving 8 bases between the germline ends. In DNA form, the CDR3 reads TGTGCCAGCAGCCAACGTAGAGACGGGGAGCTGTTTTTT. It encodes CASSQRRDGELFF.

The CDR3 region is CASSTGTSGRFYNEQFF. The CDR3 DNA sequence: TGTGCCAGTAGTACTGGGACTAGCGGGAGGTTCTACAATGAGCAGTTCTTC. This chain uses TRBV19 with TRBJ2-1, with TRBD2 matching over 15 bases. Germline CDR1 is LNHDA and CDR2 is SQIVND (reference sequence). CDR3 length equals 17 residues. V was pared by 4 bases and J by 3 bases, with 4 bases of the junction left unmatched.

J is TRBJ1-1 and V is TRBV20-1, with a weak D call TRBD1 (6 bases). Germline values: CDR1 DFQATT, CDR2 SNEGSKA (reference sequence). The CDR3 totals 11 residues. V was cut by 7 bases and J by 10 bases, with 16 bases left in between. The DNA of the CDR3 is TGCAGTGTTTTCAGGGGAGAACGAGCTTTCTTT. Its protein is CSVFRGERAFF.

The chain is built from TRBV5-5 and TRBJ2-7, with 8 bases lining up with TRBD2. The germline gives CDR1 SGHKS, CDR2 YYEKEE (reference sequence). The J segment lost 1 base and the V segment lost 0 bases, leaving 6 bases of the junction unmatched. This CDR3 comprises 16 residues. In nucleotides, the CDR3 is TGTGCCAGCAGCTTGGAACTAGCGGTGGGGTCCTACGAGCAGTACTTC. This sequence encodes CASSLELAVGSYEQYF. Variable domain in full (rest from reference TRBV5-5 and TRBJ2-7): DAGVTQSPTHLIKTRGQQVTLRCSPISGHKSVSWYQQVLGQGPQFIFQYYEKEERGRGNFPDRFSARQFPNYSSELNVNALLLGDSALYLCASSLELAVGSYEQYFGPGTRLTVT.

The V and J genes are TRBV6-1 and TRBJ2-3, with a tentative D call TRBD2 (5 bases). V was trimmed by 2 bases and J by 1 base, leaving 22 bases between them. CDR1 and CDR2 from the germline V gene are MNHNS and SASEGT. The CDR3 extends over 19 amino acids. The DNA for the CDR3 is TGTGCCAGCAGTGAATTACGAGGACTTTCTAAATTTCGCACAGATACGCAGTATTTT. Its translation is CASSELRGLSKFRTDTQYF.

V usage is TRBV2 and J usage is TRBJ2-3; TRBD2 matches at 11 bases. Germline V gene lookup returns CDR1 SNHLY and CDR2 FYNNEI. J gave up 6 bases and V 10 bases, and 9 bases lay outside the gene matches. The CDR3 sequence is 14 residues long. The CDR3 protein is CATRLAGFGDTQYF. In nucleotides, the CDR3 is TGTGCCACCCGACTAGCGGGGTTTGGGGATACGCAGTATTTT.

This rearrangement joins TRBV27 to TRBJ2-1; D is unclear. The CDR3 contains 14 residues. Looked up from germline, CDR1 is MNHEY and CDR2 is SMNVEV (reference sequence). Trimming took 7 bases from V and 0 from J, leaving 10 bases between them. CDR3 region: CASKAFLSYNEQFF. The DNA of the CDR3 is TGTGCCAGCAAAGCCTTCCTCTCCTACAATGAGCAGTTCTTC.

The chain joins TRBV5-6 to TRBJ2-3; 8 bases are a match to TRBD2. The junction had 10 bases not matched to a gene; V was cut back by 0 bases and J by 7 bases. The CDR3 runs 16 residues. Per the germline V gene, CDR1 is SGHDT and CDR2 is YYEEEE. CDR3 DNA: TGTGCCAGCAGCTTGGTCCGAGCGGGAGTGCAAAATACGCAGTATTTT. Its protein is CASSLVRAGVQNTQYF.

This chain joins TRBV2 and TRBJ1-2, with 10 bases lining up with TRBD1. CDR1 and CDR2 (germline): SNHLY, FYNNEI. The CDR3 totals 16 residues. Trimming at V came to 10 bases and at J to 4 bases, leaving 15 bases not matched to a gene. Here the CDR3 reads CATVRDRGTISYGYTF. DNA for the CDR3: TGTGCCACCGTACGGGACAGGGGAACCATATCCTATGGCTACACCTTC.

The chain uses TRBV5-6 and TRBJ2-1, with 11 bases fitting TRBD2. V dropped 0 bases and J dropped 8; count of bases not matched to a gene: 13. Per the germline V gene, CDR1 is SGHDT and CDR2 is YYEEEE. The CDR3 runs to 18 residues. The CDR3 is CASSLAPGLAGGNHEQFF. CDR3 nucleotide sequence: TGTGCCAGCAGCTTGGCCCCCGGGCTAGCGGGGGGCAACCATGAGCAGTTCTTC.

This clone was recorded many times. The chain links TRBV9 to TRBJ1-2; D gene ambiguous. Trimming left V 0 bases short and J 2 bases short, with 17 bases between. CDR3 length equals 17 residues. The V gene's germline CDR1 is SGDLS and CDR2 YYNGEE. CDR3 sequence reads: CASSVDPQKGANYGYTF. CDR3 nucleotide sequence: TGTGCCAGCAGCGTAGACCCGCAGAAGGGAGCAAACTATGGCTACACCTTC.

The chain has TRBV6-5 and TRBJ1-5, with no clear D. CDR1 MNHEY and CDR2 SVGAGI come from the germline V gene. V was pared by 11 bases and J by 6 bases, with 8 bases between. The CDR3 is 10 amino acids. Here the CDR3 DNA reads TGTGCCGCTTCGAGTCAGCCCCAGCATTTT. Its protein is CAASSQPQHF.

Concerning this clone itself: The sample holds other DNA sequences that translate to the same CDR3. CDR3 sequence reads: CASSRGGNTEAFF. CDR3 sequence (DNA): TGTGCCAGCTCAAGAGGAGGGAACACTGAAGCTTTCTTT. The chain carries TRBV18 and TRBJ1-1, with D hard to call. There are 13 residues in the CDR3. The germline V and J ends were trimmed by 5 bases and 1 base, with 8 bases remaining between them. Germline CDR1 is KGHSH and CDR2 is LQKENI.

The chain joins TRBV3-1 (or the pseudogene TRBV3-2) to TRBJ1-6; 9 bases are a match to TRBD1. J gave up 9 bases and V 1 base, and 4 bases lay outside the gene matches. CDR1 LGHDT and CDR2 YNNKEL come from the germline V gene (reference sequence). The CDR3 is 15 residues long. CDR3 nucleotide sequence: TGTGCCAGCAGCCAAGTAACAGGGGGCGGTTCACCCCTCCACTTT. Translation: CASSQVTGGGSPLHF.

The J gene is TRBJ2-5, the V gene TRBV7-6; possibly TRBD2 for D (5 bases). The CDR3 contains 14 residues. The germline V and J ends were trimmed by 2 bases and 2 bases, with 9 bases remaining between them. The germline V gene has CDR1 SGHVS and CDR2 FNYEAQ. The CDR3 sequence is CASSLKPGQETQYF. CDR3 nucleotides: TGTGCCAGCAGCTTAAAACCGGGGCAAGAGACCCAGTACTTC.

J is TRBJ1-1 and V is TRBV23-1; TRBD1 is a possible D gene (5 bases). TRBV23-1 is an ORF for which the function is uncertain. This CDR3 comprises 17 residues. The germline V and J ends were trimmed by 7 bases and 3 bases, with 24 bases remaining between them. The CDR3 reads CASNDKGCRGNYTEAFF. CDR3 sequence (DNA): TGCGCCAGCAATGATAAAGGGTGTCGGGGGAACTACACTGAAGCTTTCTTT.